The sequence of this T cell receptor (beta chain) was determined in a study of identical twins. Germline trimming cut 5 bases from V and 1 base from J; bases unmatched to any gene: 6. The germline CDR1 and CDR2 sequences are ENHRY and SYGVKD. The CDR3 sequence is 16 residues long. As regards this clonotype: Its antigen is currently unknown.

Study-level findings and limits: Fewer insertions were carried by abundant cord blood beta clonotypes, but none was seen in memory repertoires. Invariant MAIT and iNKT cells are populations that could partly confound zero-insertion analyses.

Unique molecular identifiers were present on cDNA, and template switching added a universal primer site. Each CDR3 protein is one row after TCRdb ran MiXCR on the 5' RACE reads. The table records around 570,000 distinct CDR3 sequences, more than 9% of them present only once. The same data also went into a second study, on yellow fever vaccine responses in identical twins.

What was sequenced was PBMCs. The sequence was obtained from a woman aged 18-29 years in good health. V and J are TRBV10-3 and TRBJ2-2, with 8 bases fitting TRBD1. The CDR3 bases are TGTGCCATCAGTACGACAGGGGCTCTGAACACCGGGGAGCTGTTTTTT. As protein: CAISTTGALNTGELFF.